This paragraph reports one T cell receptor (beta chain). Between the trimmed V and J ends, which lost 5 bases and 0 bases, there was a span of 16 bases. CDR1 is SGHTA, CDR2 FQGNSA, per germline. The CDR3 totals 16 residues. TCRdb's table, derived via immunoSEQ multiplex PCR, lists solely in-frame clones and lacks some. Among under 5,000 clones, less than 85% were seen once, and the ten largest hold 20% to 25%. After more than twelve days' expansion, CD4+ cells were restimulated approximately 22 h with HeLa expressing allogeneic DPB1. Cells were stimulated with HeLa cells transduced with HLA-DPA1/DPB1, HLA-DM, invariant chain and CD80. CD4+ T cells were isolated untouched, approximately 98% pure. The data are from a study of T cell repertoires and HLA-DP antigens. Study findings and constraints: Against one allele, clones undetected before culture averaged about 34%; against the other, 50% to 60%.

The TCR originated in a young woman in good health and CMV-seronegative. The chain recombines TRBV7-2 with TRBJ2-5, with D possibly matching TRBD1 (7 bases). The specimen sequenced was CD137- CD4+ T cells from cultured PBMCs. As DNA, the CDR3 is TGTGCCAGCAGCCGGGGGCGGCAGGGGGACCAAGAGACCCAGTACTTC. It codes for CASSRGRQGDQETQYF.